What follows are 23 T cell receptor beta chains derived from one specimen sequenced in a study of control samples from healthy donors and cancer patients. TCRdb keeps only in-frame clones here, not all; method: immunoSEQ multiplex PCR. The sample gives 95,000 to 110,000 clones, about 89% of which show up once; roughly 19% is in the top ten. The sequenced material came from PBMCs. All receptors come from a man in his 60s with lung cancer.

The CDR3 region is CASSLAAGYTEAFF. Written as DNA, the CDR3 is TGTGCCAGCAGCTTAGCCGCAGGGTACACTGAAGCTTTCTTT. The J gene is TRBJ1-1, the V gene TRBV7-8, with D possibly being TRBD1 (5 bases). Trimming shortened V by 0 bases and J by 3 bases, and 8 bases separated the two germline ends. The CDR3 runs to 14 residues. In germline, CDR1 is SGHVS, CDR2 FQNEAQ.

The sample holds a few counts of this clone. The chain recombines TRBV30 with TRBJ1-6, with 7 bases lining up with TRBD1. Unmatched junction bases numbered 5, after V lost 8 bases and J lost 4 bases. The CDR3 contains 13 residues. CDR1 is GTSNPN and CDR2 is SVGIG in the germline V gene (reference sequence). The CDR3 loop reads CALQGPYNSPLHF. The CDR3 nucleotides are TGTGCCCTACAGGGGCCGTATAATTCACCCCTCCACTTT.

V is TRBV19 and J is TRBJ1-4; the D gene is possibly TRBD1 (6 bases). The V end was cut by 6 bases, the J end by 10 bases, with 18 bases between. This CDR3 is 14 amino acids long. Germline-derived CDR1 and CDR2 are LNHDA and SQIVND (reference sequence). CDR3 protein: CASRKQGVLGKLFF. The CDR3 DNA is TGTGCCAGTAGAAAACAGGGCGTTTTAGGAAAACTGTTTTTT.

CDR3 sequence (DNA): TGTGCCCGACACCCTGGGAGGGTAAAGAATGAAAAACTGTTTTTT. It yields the protein CARHPGRVKNEKLFF. The rearrangement joins TRBV10-3 to TRBJ1-4; D ambiguous. The CDR3 is made up of 15 amino acids. The V and J ends lost 11 bases and 5 bases respectively, with 21 bases between them. CDR1 and CDR2 (germline): ENHRY, SYGVKD.

This chain links TRBV21-1 with TRBJ2-7; the D segment call TRBD1 is taken from the table without a DNA check. TRBV21-1 is recorded as a pseudogene. The CDR3 covers 19 residues. This chain's CDR3 is CASSKESDGDRGRSYEQYF. CDR3 DNA sequence: TGTGCCAGCAGCAAAGAATCTGACGGGGACAGGGGGCGTTCCTACGAGCAGTACTTC.

CDR3 sequence (DNA): TGTGCCAGCAAGGGACAGAACCCAAGTGAAGCTTTCTTT. As protein: CASKGQNPSEAFF. V and J are TRBV5-5 and TRBJ1-1; 7 bases are shared with TRBD1. Germline lookup yields CDR1 SGHKS and CDR2 YYEKEE (reference sequence). This CDR3 is 13 amino acids long. V lost 6 bases and J lost 7; bases outside the gene matches: 9.

In the case of this clone: This same CDR3 is encoded by further DNA sequences in the sample. This rearrangement joins TRBV9 to TRBJ2-2; no reliable D call. CDR1 is SGDLS, CDR2 YYNGEE, per germline. The CDR3 is 14 residues long. V was trimmed by 0 bases and J by 1 base, leaving 4 bases between them. CDR3 amino acids: CASSVAGNTGELFF. The CDR3 DNA reads TGTGCCAGCAGCGTAGCGGGGAACACCGGGGAGCTGTTTTTT.

The chain is built from TRBV12-5 and TRBJ1-3; 9 bases are shared with TRBD1. Germline CDR1 is LGHNT and CDR2 is FRNRAP. Losses at the gene ends were 3 bases for V and 4 bases for J; bases not matched to a gene: 10. This CDR3 is 17 amino acids long. The CDR3 is CASGLIQGARDGNTIYF. The CDR3, as DNA: TGTGCTAGTGGTTTAATACAGGGGGCCCGGGACGGAAACACCATATATTTT.

V gene TRBV7-8 combines with J gene TRBJ1-5, with TRBD1 identical over 8 bases. Germline CDR1 and CDR2: SGHVS and FQNEAQ. The CDR3 spans 15 residues. V trimming: 4 bases; J trimming: 1 base; junction bases outside the gene matches: 3. The CDR3 here is CASSSQGGSNQPQHF. CDR3 bases: TGTGCCAGCAGCTCACAGGGGGGGAGCAATCAGCCCCAGCATTTT.

The CDR3 sequence is CASSYEILAPYEQYV. CDR3 DNA: TGTGCCAGCAGCTACGAAATTCTGGCCCCCTACGAGCAGTACGTC. V gene TRBV7-3 combines with J gene TRBJ2-7; the D is unclear. The CDR3 has 15 amino acids. Trimming stripped 4 bases from V and 2 bases from J, with 15 bases between. Germline-derived CDR1 and CDR2 are SGHTA and FQGTGA.

The chain couples TRBV29-1 to TRBJ2-3; D not certain. The CDR3 runs 14 residues. The ends were cut back, 4 bases at V and 0 bases at J, with 11 bases in the middle. CDR1 and CDR2 from the germline V gene are SQVTM and ANQGSEA. Here the CDR3 reads CSVGNSLSTDTQYF. DNA of the CDR3: TGCAGCGTTGGGAACAGCTTGAGCACAGATACGCAGTATTTT.

J is TRBJ1-1 and V is TRBV10-3; D may be TRBD1 (6 bases). Trimming cost V 8 bases and J 1 base, with 14 bases left between them. CDR3 length: 14 residues. The germline V gene has CDR1 ENHRY and CDR2 SYGVKD. CDR3 DNA sequence: TGTGCCATCGGGCTGGGGGCAGCGAACACTGAAGCTTTCTTT. Its translation is CAIGLGAANTEAFF.

CDR3 amino acids: CATSDLFGGENEQFF. The CDR3 DNA reads TGTGCCACCAGTGATTTGTTCGGGGGCGAGAATGAGCAGTTCTTC. The chain has TRBV24-1 and TRBJ2-1, with D tentatively TRBD1 or TRBD2 (6 bases each). V gave up 0 bases and J gave up 7 bases, with 12 bases separating them. Germline V gene sequence: CDR1 KGHDR, CDR2 SFDVKD. The CDR3 length is 15 residues.

V and J are TRBV2 and TRBJ2-3; D is perhaps TRBD1 or TRBD2 (5 bases each). The length of the CDR3 is 13 residues. Trimming took off 11 bases at V and 2 bases at J, with 14 bases between the two ends. Germline-derived CDR1 and CDR2 are SNHLY and FYNNEI. The CDR3 DNA sequence: TGTGCCGTAAGGCGAGGGACCACAGATACGCAGTATTTT. Translating gives CAVRRGTTDTQYF.

This clone was seen once. The chain carries TRBV11-2 and TRBJ1-2; TRBD1 is a possible D gene (6 bases). V was cut by 1 base and J by 5 bases, with 11 bases left in between. The germline V gene has CDR1 SGHAT and CDR2 FQNNGV. The CDR3 runs 14 residues. CDR3 in DNA: TGTGCCAGCAGCTTAGCCAGGGGCATTTATGGCTACACCTTC. Translating gives CASSLARGIYGYTF.

The gene calls are TRBV12-5 and TRBJ2-5; 13 bases map to TRBD2. This CDR3 contains 16 residues. Germline CDR1 and CDR2: LGHNT and FRNRAP. With 5 bases clipped from V and 7 bases from J, the junction kept 10 bases outside the gene matches. CDR3 loop: CASGILAGGPGGTQYF. CDR3 nucleotide sequence: TGTGCTAGTGGTATACTAGCGGGGGGGCCGGGAGGGACCCAGTACTTC.

The chain combines TRBV4-1 with TRBJ2-7, with D perhaps given as TRBD1 or TRBD2 (5 bases each). This CDR3 has 15 residues. The germline V gene has CDR1 MGHRA and CDR2 YSYEKL. The ends were cut back, 0 bases at V and 4 bases at J, with 13 bases in the middle. The CDR3, as DNA: TGCGCCAGCAGCCAAGATAGAGGGGAGTCATACGAGCAGTACTTC. Its translation: CASSQDRGESYEQYF.

CDR3 DNA sequence: TGTGCCAGCAGTCTATCAGGGGCAAATTATCAGCCCCAGCATTTT. This gives the protein CASSLSGANYQPQHF. The chain uses TRBV6-2 or TRBV6-3 and TRBJ1-5, with D maybe TRBD1 (6 bases). Trimming left V 5 bases short and J 5 bases short, with 16 bases between. Germline V lookup: CDR1 MNHEY, CDR2 SVGEGT. This CDR3 spans 15 amino acids.

The V call is TRBV30, the J call TRBJ1-5, with no clear D. CDR3 length: 14 residues. Germline V lookup: CDR1 GTSNPN, CDR2 SVGIG (reference sequence). With 5 bases removed from V and 2 bases from J, the gap between germline ends came to 13 bases. For the CDR3, the DNA is TGTGCCTGGGATGATCAAACCCGCAATCAGCCCCAGCATTTT. This codes for CAWDDQTRNQPQHF.

The rearrangement links TRBV29-1 to TRBJ2-7, with D possibly called TRBD1 or TRBD2 (5 bases each). The CDR3 is 13 residues long. Germline CDR1 SQVTM, CDR2 ANQGSEA. Trimming shortened V by 7 bases and J by 3 bases, and 16 bases separated the two germline ends. DNA of the CDR3: TGCAGCGCCGCCGGGACGGATTTCTACGAGCAGTACTTC. Translating gives CSAAGTDFYEQYF.

V and J are TRBV12-2 and TRBJ2-6; the tabulated D call, TRBD1, remains unverified against the DNA. TRBV12-2 constitutes a pseudogene. The CDR3 totals 18 residues. The CDR3 protein is CASRLEQALLSGANVLTF. In DNA, the CDR3 is TGTGCAAGTCGCTTAGAACAGGCGCTACTCTCTGGGGCCAACGTCCTGACTTTC.

V is TRBV6-6 and J is TRBJ2-3, with D possibly being TRBD2 (7 bases). The CDR3 has 16 residues. The V gene lost 2 bases and the J gene lost 4 bases, with 16 bases spanning the gap. Germline CDR1 and CDR2: MNHNY and SVGAGI (reference sequence). CDR3 nucleotide sequence: TGTGCCAGCAGTTACGGGGGGGCGCAGATTTCAGATACGCAGTATTTT. Protein product: CASSYGGAQISDTQYF.

The chain has TRBV30 and TRBJ2-2; D is uncertain. This CDR3 region has 14 residues. Germline V gene data show CDR1 as GTSNPN and CDR2 as SVGIG (reference sequence). V lost 2 bases and J lost 5, with 12 bases in between. This chain's CDR3 is CAWSRHEGTGELFF. Here the CDR3 DNA reads TGTGCCTGGAGTAGACACGAAGGGACCGGGGAGCTGTTTTTT. Using reference TRBV30 and TRBJ2-2 for the parts outside the CDR3, the full variable domain is SQTIHQWPATLVQPVGSPLSLECTVEGTSNPNLYWYRQAAGRGLQLLFYSVGIGQISSEVPQNLSASRPQDRQFILSSKKLLLSDSGFYLCAWSRHEGTGELFFGEGSRLTVL.